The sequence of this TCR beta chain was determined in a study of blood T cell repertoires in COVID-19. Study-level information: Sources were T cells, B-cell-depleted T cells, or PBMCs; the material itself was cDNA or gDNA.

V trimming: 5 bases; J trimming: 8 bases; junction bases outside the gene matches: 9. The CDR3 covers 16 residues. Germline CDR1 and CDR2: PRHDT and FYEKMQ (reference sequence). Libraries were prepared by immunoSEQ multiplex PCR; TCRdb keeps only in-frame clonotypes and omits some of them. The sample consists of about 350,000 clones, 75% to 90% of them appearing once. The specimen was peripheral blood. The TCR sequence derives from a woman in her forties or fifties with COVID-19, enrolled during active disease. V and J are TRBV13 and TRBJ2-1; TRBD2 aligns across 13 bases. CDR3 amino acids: CASSPDPGLAGYEQFF. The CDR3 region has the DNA TGTGCCAGCAGCCCCGATCCGGGACTAGCGGGATATGAGCAGTTCTTC.